The 5 T cell receptor beta chains presented below share a single source sample, sequenced in a study of T cell responses to AZD1222 COVID-19 vaccine. Measured with immunoSEQ multiplex PCR; TCRdb has only the in-frame clones, and not every one. The table shows around 180,000 clones, with just over 85% occurring only once. The sample was peripheral blood, taken on day 0 of AZD1222 vaccination. These TCRs come from an adult in good health.

This chain connects TRBV5-4 to TRBJ1-4, with 9 bases that match TRBD1. V lost 0 bases, J lost 8 bases, and 5 bases stayed unmatched. The CDR3 sequence is 15 residues long. Looked up from germline, CDR1 is SGHNT and CDR2 is YYREEE (reference sequence). This chain's CDR3 is CASSLEGQGGEKLFF. CDR3 in DNA: TGTGCCAGCAGCTTGGAGGGACAGGGCGGAGAAAAACTGTTTTTT.

This chain uses TRBV4-3 with TRBJ2-7, with TRBD1 identical over 9 bases. The germline V gene has CDR1 LGHNA and CDR2 YSLEER. The CDR3 sequence is 18 residues long. The ends lost 0 bases at V and 3 bases at J; junction bases unmatched: 12. In DNA, the CDR3 is TGCGCCAGCAGCCAAGAGCGCCTTATTGGGACAGGGTACTACGAGCAGTACTTC. Its protein product is CASSQERLIGTGYYEQYF.

The gene calls are TRBV11-2 and TRBJ2-7, with unresolved D. This CDR3 contains 15 residues. Looked up from germline, CDR1 is SGHAT and CDR2 is FQNNGV. V was pared by 5 bases and J by 3 bases, with 17 bases between. In nucleotides, the CDR3 is TGTGCCAGCAGCCCCCTGGGCCCTGCTTTCTACGAGCAGTACTTC. The encoded protein is CASSPLGPAFYEQYF.

Turning to this clone: Other DNA sequences in the sample encode the same CDR3. J is TRBJ2-7 and V is TRBV12-3 or TRBV12-4; no definite D call. V dropped 3 bases and J dropped 4 bases, with 7 bases sitting between them. The CDR3 loop spans 12 amino acids. CDR3 residues: CASSFPRYEQYF. The CDR3 nucleotides read TGTGCCAGCAGTTTTCCTAGATACGAGCAGTACTTC.

This clone appeared a few times. The V call is TRBV18, the J call TRBJ1-1, with a tentative D call TRBD1 (5 bases). In germline, CDR1 is KGHSH, CDR2 LQKENI. V shed 5 bases and J shed 8 bases, with 9 bases lying between them. The CDR3 runs to 11 residues. This chain's CDR3 is CASSGGKEAFF. The CDR3 DNA reads TGTGCCAGCTCAGGGGGAAAAGAAGCTTTCTTT.